The next 27 T cell receptor beta chains were all read from a single sample in a study of technical replicates of blood from a handful of donors. Repertoires were generated with immunoSEQ multiplex PCR, while TCRdb's copy carries only in-frame clones and drops some. The table lists around 15,000 clones, approximately 83% of them singletons, with around 12% in the top ten. Sequencing was performed on PBMCs. These receptors all come from a human donor in good health.

V gene TRBV6-5 combines with J gene TRBJ2-7; 7 bases are a match to TRBD1. The CDR3 is made up of 13 amino acids. Germline-derived CDR1 and CDR2 are MNHEY and SVGAGI. Losses at the gene ends were 6 bases for V and 3 bases for J; bases not matched to a gene: 5. The DNA for the CDR3 is TGTGCCAGCAGGGGGACAGAGAACTACGAGCAGTACTTC. Protein sequence: CASRGTENYEQYF.

This clone came up a few times. This chain joins TRBV5-5 and TRBJ1-1; D gene uncertain. The CDR3 is 13 amino acids. Trimming took off 2 bases at V and 2 bases at J, with 7 bases between the two ends. Germline V gene lookup returns CDR1 SGHKS and CDR2 YYEKEE (reference sequence). CDR3 in DNA: TGTGCCAGCAGCTTACAACCAAACACTGAAGCTTTCTTT. Translated: CASSLQPNTEAFF.

This chain links TRBV9 with TRBJ1-2; 7 nucleotides align to TRBD1. The germline V gene has CDR1 SGDLS and CDR2 YYNGEE. The V gene end was trimmed by 1 base and the J gene end by 4 bases; junction bases not matched to a gene: 13. The CDR3 runs to 17 residues. This CDR3 is CASSVRGGAGDSYGYTF. The CDR3 coding sequence is TGTGCCAGCAGCGTAAGAGGGGGCGCAGGAGATTCCTATGGCTACACCTTC.

The chain is built from TRBV6-4 and TRBJ1-1; D not resolved. V shed 0 bases and J shed 5 bases, with 7 bases lying between them. Germline CDR1 and CDR2: MRHNA and SNTAGT. The CDR3 loop spans 13 amino acids. CDR3 DNA sequence: TGTGCCAGCAGTGACTCTGCGTGGACTGAAGCTTTCTTT. Residues: CASSDSAWTEAFF.

This clone was seen just once. This chain joins TRBV28 and TRBJ1-2, with a tentative D call TRBD1 (6 bases). The CDR3 extends over 17 amino acids. The V end was cut by 3 bases, the J end by 5 bases, with 22 bases between. Germline V gives CDR1 MDHEN, CDR2 SYDVKM. The CDR3 region is CASSFSASGTPNYGYTF. CDR3 DNA: TGTGCCAGCAGTTTCTCAGCAAGTGGGACACCAAATTATGGCTACACCTTC.

V gene TRBV23-1 combines with J gene TRBJ1-2; TRBD1 agrees at 11 bases. TRBV23-1 is classed as an ORF, of uncertain function. The CDR3 is 16 amino acids. J gave up 0 bases and V 8 bases, and 8 bases lay outside the gene matches. The CDR3 sequence is CASGWTGGDPNYGYTF. The CDR3 DNA reads TGCGCCAGCGGATGGACAGGGGGCGACCCTAACTATGGCTACACCTTC.

The V call is TRBV7-2, the J call TRBJ2-2; TRBD1 matches 11 bases. The V and J ends lost 3 bases and 4 bases, in that order; junction bases with no gene match: 1. The CDR3 loop spans 15 amino acids. Germline V gene lookup returns CDR1 SGHTA and CDR2 FQGNSA. This chain's CDR3 is CASSFGQGATGELFF. In DNA form, the CDR3 reads TGTGCCAGCAGCTTTGGACAGGGGGCCACCGGGGAGCTGTTTTTT. The full variable domain, its missing parts supplied by reference TRBV7-2 and TRBJ2-2, is GAGVSQSPSNKVTEKGKDVELRCDPISGHTALYWYRQSLGQGLEFLIYFQGNSAPDKSGLPSDRFSAERTGGSVSTLTIQRTQQEDSAVYLCASSFGQGATGELFFGEGSRLTVL.

The gene calls are TRBV30 and TRBJ1-1; D is unclear. V lost 1 base to trimming and J lost 5 bases, with 8 bases between them. There are 12 residues in the CDR3. CDR1 and CDR2 from the germline V gene are GTSNPN and SVGIG (reference sequence). This chain's CDR3 is CAWSGGGTEAFF. The CDR3 region has the DNA TGTGCCTGGAGTGGCGGTGGTACTGAAGCTTTCTTT.

The chain employs TRBV7-9 and TRBJ2-2; D possibly corresponds to TRBD2 (6 bases). V shed 3 bases and J shed 4 bases, with 12 bases lying between them. This CDR3 is 15 amino acids long. Per germline, CDR1 SEHNR and CDR2 FQNEAQ (reference sequence). This CDR3 is CASSLMGGGTGELFF. The CDR3 DNA is TGTGCCAGCAGCTTGATGGGAGGAGGCACCGGGGAGCTGTTTTTT. Full variable domain (missing parts from reference TRBV7-9 and TRBJ2-2): DTGVSQNPRHKITKRGQNVTFRCDPISEHNRLYWYRQTLGQGPEFLTYFQNEAQLEKSRLLSDRFSAERPKGSFSTLEIQRTEQGDSAMYLCASSLMGGGTGELFFGEGSRLTVL.

The chain carries TRBV6-5 and TRBJ2-3; 8 bases agree with TRBD2. Germline assignment: CDR1 MNHEY and CDR2 SVGAGI. This CDR3 spans 15 amino acids. The V gene end was trimmed by 2 bases and the J gene end by 2 bases; junction bases not matched to a gene: 3. CDR3 bases: TGTGCCAGCAGTTACGATAGCGGGAACACAGATACGCAGTATTTT. It translates to CASSYDSGNTDTQYF.

The V call is TRBV18, the J call TRBJ2-7; D ambiguous. The CDR3 runs to 14 residues. V was clipped by 2 bases and J by 1 base, with 9 bases between them. Germline CDR1 is KGHSH and CDR2 is LQKENI. The CDR3, as DNA: TGTGCCAGCTCACCAGGGCAACAGTCCTACGAGCAGTACTTC. It is translated as CASSPGQQSYEQYF.

The V and J genes are TRBV5-1 and TRBJ1-2; 9 nucleotides line up with TRBD1. Germline lookup yields CDR1 SGHRS and CDR2 YFSETQ. V dropped 1 base and J dropped 7; count of bases not matched to a gene: 5. The length of the CDR3 is 14 residues. The CDR3 DNA sequence: TGCGCCAGCAGCTTGATGGGACAGGGAGTTGGCTACACCTTC. This sequence encodes CASSLMGQGVGYTF.

The rearrangement joins TRBV5-1 to TRBJ1-4; 10 bases are shared with TRBD1. The CDR3 sequence is 14 residues long. Germline CDR1 reads SGHRS; CDR2 reads YFSETQ. Unmatched junction bases numbered 2, after V lost 3 bases and J lost 6 bases. CDR3 amino acids: CASSSGQGHEKLFF. In nucleotides, the CDR3 is TGCGCCAGCAGCTCGGGACAGGGGCATGAAAAACTGTTTTTT. Supplemented by reference TRBV5-1 and TRBJ1-4, the full variable domain reads KAGVTQTPRYLIKTRGQQVTLSCSPISGHRSVSWYQQTPGQGLQFLFEYFSETQRNKGNFPGRFSGRQFSNSRSEMNVSTLELGDSALYLCASSSGQGHEKLFFGSGTQLSVL.

CDR3 amino acids: CASSWRTGHNTDTQYF. CDR3 DNA: TGTGCCAGCAGCTGGAGGACAGGCCATAACACAGATACGCAGTATTTT. The V and J genes are TRBV5-6 and TRBJ2-3; 7 nucleotides match TRBD1. Germline V gene data show CDR1 as SGHDT and CDR2 as YYEEEE. CDR3 length equals 16 residues. Trimming removed 3 bases from V and 2 bases from J; junction bases left unmatched: 9.

V gene TRBV7-8 combines with J gene TRBJ2-1; D may be TRBD2 (6 bases). This CDR3 is built from 17 residues. The germline V and J ends were trimmed by 5 bases and 4 bases, with 21 bases remaining between them. Looked up from germline, CDR1 is SGHVS and CDR2 is FQNEAQ. CDR3 protein: CASSLGETPRGYNEQFF. DNA for the CDR3: TGTGCCAGCAGCCTTGGGGAGACTCCACGGGGGTACAATGAGCAGTTCTTC.

J is TRBJ2-1 and V is TRBV27; 8 positions match TRBD2. The CDR3 runs to 16 residues. Per the germline V gene, CDR1 is MNHEY and CDR2 is SMNVEV (reference sequence). J lost 0 bases, V lost 7 bases, and 8 bases had no gene match. CDR3 DNA: TGTGCCAGCATCCCGACTAGCGAGAGCTCCTACAATGAGCAGTTCTTC. Amino acids: CASIPTSESSYNEQFF.

The chain uses TRBV1 and TRBJ2-3; no check of the table's D call, TRBD2, against the DNA was made. TRBV1 is an annotated pseudogene. The CDR3 is 11 amino acids. The CDR3 is CTSSLLAAQYF. The CDR3 nucleotides read TGCACCAGCAGCCTGCTAGCGGCGCAGTATTTT.

V is TRBV6-1 and J is TRBJ1-5, with D perhaps matching TRBD1 (5 bases). The V gene lost 8 bases and the J gene lost 0 bases, with 11 bases spanning the gap. The CDR3 runs to 14 residues. Germline V gene lookup returns CDR1 MNHNS and CDR2 SASEGT. The CDR3: CASGGVYSNQPQHF. CDR3 DNA: TGTGCCAGCGGGGGGGTTTATAGCAATCAGCCCCAGCATTTT.

The rearrangement links TRBV27 to TRBJ1-2; possibly TRBD1 for D (6 bases). The CDR3 consists of 18 residues. V gave up 5 bases and J gave up 4 bases, with 26 bases separating them. Germline CDR1 is MNHEY and CDR2 is SMNVEV (reference sequence). CDR3 sequence (DNA): TGTGCCAGCAGTCCCAACAGGGACGCCCTAGTCGCCCCCTATGGCTACACCTTC. It specifies CASSPNRDALVAPYGYTF.

The chain combines TRBV5-1 with TRBJ2-1; 7 nucleotides match TRBD1. V lost 0 bases and J lost 2; bases outside the gene matches: 11. Per the germline V gene, CDR1 is SGHRS and CDR2 is YFSETQ. CDR3 length: 18 amino acids. Here the CDR3 reads CASSLAQGGGQAYNEQFF. Written as DNA, the CDR3 is TGCGCCAGCAGCTTGGCCCAGGGTGGAGGACAGGCCTACAATGAGCAGTTCTTC.

The chain joins TRBV7-9 to TRBJ1-2; D gene uncertain. The ends were cut back, 2 bases at V and 5 bases at J, with 12 bases in the middle. The CDR3 loop spans 14 amino acids. Germline values: CDR1 SEHNR, CDR2 FQNEAQ (reference sequence). CDR3 nucleotides: TGTGCCAGCAGCTTACCAGCAGGTCCTTATGGCTACACCTTC. Translation: CASSLPAGPYGYTF.

The chain links TRBV30 to TRBJ1-5; D is perhaps TRBD1 (5 bases). The CDR3 extends over 15 amino acids. The V and J ends lost 0 bases and 6 bases respectively, with 15 bases between them. Germline V gives CDR1 GTSNPN, CDR2 SVGIG (reference sequence). Written as DNA, the CDR3 is TGTGCCTGGAGTGTCTCGTCAGGGTTGGGTCAGCCCCAGCATTTT. It translates to CAWSVSSGLGQPQHF.

The chain uses TRBV27 and TRBJ1-2; TRBD1 might be the D (6 bases). Trimming removed 5 bases from V and 4 bases from J, with 17 bases in between. The CDR3 is 15 residues long. Germline loops: CDR1 MNHEY, CDR2 SMNVEV (reference sequence). This CDR3 reads CASSRIRDMVYGYTF. For the CDR3, the DNA is TGTGCCAGCAGTAGAATCCGGGACATGGTCTATGGCTACACCTTC.

The CDR3 spells CASSLLGYEQYF. In DNA form, the CDR3 reads TGTGCCAGCAGCCTACTCGGCTACGAGCAGTACTTC. The V and J genes are TRBV11-2 and TRBJ2-7; no firm D call. Trimming took off 5 bases at V and 3 bases at J, with 8 bases between the two ends. CDR1 is SGHAT and CDR2 is FQNNGV in the germline V gene. This CDR3 has 12 residues.

The chain employs TRBV7-2 and TRBJ2-1; no firm D call. CDR1 is SGHTA and CDR2 is FQGNSA in the germline V gene. The V gene lost 7 bases and the J gene lost 7 bases, with 11 bases spanning the gap. The CDR3 totals 12 residues. The CDR3 protein is CASNQAWNEQFF. CDR3 DNA: TGTGCCAGCAACCAGGCCTGGAATGAGCAGTTCTTC.

This chain uses TRBV7-8 with TRBJ2-6, with 11 bases aligning to TRBD1. V shed 4 bases, J shed 0 bases, and the junction held 8 bases outside the gene matches. This CDR3 is 19 amino acids long. Germline V gene sequence: CDR1 SGHVS, CDR2 FQNEAQ. The CDR3 DNA reads as TGTGCCAGCAGCTCCCCGGACAGGGGGCCCTCCTCTGGGGCCAACGTCCTGACTTTC. Its translation is CASSSPDRGPSSGANVLTF.

This chain connects TRBV2 to TRBJ2-6; D perhaps matches TRBD2 (6 bases). CDR3 length: 17 amino acids. Trimming left V 4 bases short and J 2 bases short, with 15 bases between. The germline V gene has CDR1 SNHLY and CDR2 FYNNEI. As DNA, the CDR3 is TGTGCCAGCAGTGGACAGCCCGGCGGGGCTGGGGCCAACGTCCTGACTTTC. Amino acid sequence: CASSGQPGGAGANVLTF.